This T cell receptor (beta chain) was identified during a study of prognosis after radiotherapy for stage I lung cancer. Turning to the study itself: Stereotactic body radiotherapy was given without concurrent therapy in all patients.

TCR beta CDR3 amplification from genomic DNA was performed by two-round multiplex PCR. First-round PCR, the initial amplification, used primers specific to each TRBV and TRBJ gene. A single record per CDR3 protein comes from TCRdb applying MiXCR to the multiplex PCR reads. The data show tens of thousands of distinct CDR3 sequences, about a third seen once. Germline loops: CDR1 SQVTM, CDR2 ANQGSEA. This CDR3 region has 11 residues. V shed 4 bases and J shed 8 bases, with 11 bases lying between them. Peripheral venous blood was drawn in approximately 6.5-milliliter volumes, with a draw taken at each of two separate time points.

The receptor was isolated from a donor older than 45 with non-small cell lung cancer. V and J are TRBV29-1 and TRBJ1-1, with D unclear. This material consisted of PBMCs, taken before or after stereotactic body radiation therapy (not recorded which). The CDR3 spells CSVATFGEAFF. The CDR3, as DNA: TGCAGCGTTGCAACCTTTGGGGAAGCTTTCTTT.